The rows below give T cell receptor beta chains drawn from one sample of a study of shared clonotypes between healthy human individuals. Assay used: immunoSEQ multiplex PCR; TCRdb lists only in-frame clones, some missing. The sample holds over a million clones, approximately 98.5% seen once. The sample comprised naive CD4+ T cells sorted from blood. Receptors originate from a man aged 30 to 45 in good health. Each CDR3 is given with its conserved first and last residue. Each record gives: clone size, V gene, J gene, CDR3 protein. Size tells how often a clone was seen (once, few, many) or the class of an expanded clone, and some rows leave it out.

clone_size: once; v_call: TRBV28; j_call: TRBJ2-2; cdr3_aa: CASSKSAGELFF
clone_size: NA; v_call: TRBV5-1; j_call: TRBJ2-7; cdr3_aa: CASRPSTSGYYEQYF
clone_size: NA; v_call: TRBV10-3; j_call: TRBJ1-5; cdr3_aa: CAISESGHLNQPQHF
clone_size: NA; v_call: TRBV28; j_call: TRBJ1-5; cdr3_aa: CASSPPGGAYSNQPQHF
clone_size: NA; v_call: TRBV28; j_call: TRBJ1-2; cdr3_aa: CASTVPGRGYTF
clone_size: NA; v_call: TRBV10-3; j_call: TRBJ1-1; cdr3_aa: CAISEPGTPKSNTEAFF
clone_size: NA; v_call: TRBV5-4; j_call: TRBJ1-2; cdr3_aa: CASKGGRNYGYTF
clone_size: NA; v_call: TRBV18; j_call: TRBJ2-7; cdr3_aa: CASSTLGAGAKYEQYF
clone_size: once; v_call: TRBV4-3; j_call: TRBJ2-5; cdr3_aa: CASSLPPRLQETQYF
clone_size: NA; v_call: TRBV4-1; j_call: TRBJ1-3; cdr3_aa: CASSQIGKRNGNTIYF
clone_size: NA; v_call: TRBV6-1; j_call: TRBJ1-5; cdr3_aa: CASSDQGQGGYQPQHF
clone_size: NA; v_call: TRBV7-8; j_call: TRBJ2-5; cdr3_aa: CASSLASDSLQYF
clone_size: NA; v_call: TRBV5-1; j_call: TRBJ1-1; cdr3_aa: CASSLVGTGNTEAFF
clone_size: NA; v_call: TRBV29-1; j_call: TRBJ1-1; cdr3_aa: CSARRSNTEAFF
clone_size: NA; v_call: TRBV28; j_call: TRBJ2-2; cdr3_aa: CASSLGLSGELFF
clone_size: NA; v_call: TRBV13; j_call: TRBJ2-7; cdr3_aa: CASSSFGGLRKQYF
clone_size: NA; v_call: TRBV5-1; j_call: TRBJ1-4; cdr3_aa: CASALGSNEKLFF
clone_size: NA; v_call: TRBV7-9; j_call: TRBJ2-1; cdr3_aa: CASSLVPSGINNEQFF
clone_size: NA; v_call: TRBV15; j_call: TRBJ2-2; cdr3_aa: CATSRDRGTGELFF
clone_size: NA; v_call: TRBV6-5; j_call: TRBJ2-5; cdr3_aa: CASSWSLQETQYF
clone_size: NA; v_call: TRBV14; j_call: TRBJ2-2; cdr3_aa: CASSQVAGYTGELFF
clone_size: NA; v_call: TRBV18; j_call: TRBJ2-3; cdr3_aa: CASPKVCSRPAPTDTQYF
clone_size: NA; v_call: TRBV29-1; j_call: TRBJ1-3; cdr3_aa: CSVGHPRGGEGSGNTIYF
clone_size: NA; v_call: TRBV7-2; j_call: TRBJ2-7; cdr3_aa: CASSPLGAEASYEQYF
clone_size: NA; v_call: TRBV27; j_call: TRBJ2-7; cdr3_aa: CASRADRSYEQYF
clone_size: NA; v_call: TRBV6-5; j_call: TRBJ2-3; cdr3_aa: CASSDLGDTQYF
clone_size: NA; v_call: TRBV28; j_call: TRBJ2-3; cdr3_aa: CASSGSTDTQYF
clone_size: NA; v_call: TRBV6-5; j_call: TRBJ2-7; cdr3_aa: CASSSELQGHSYEQYF
clone_size: NA; v_call: TRBV7-9; j_call: TRBJ1-1; cdr3_aa: CASSLELNTEAFF
clone_size: NA; v_call: TRBV10-1; j_call: TRBJ2-7; cdr3_aa: CASSRDSMLYEQYF
clone_size: NA; v_call: TRBV6-6; j_call: TRBJ2-1; cdr3_aa: CASSPELSYNEQFF
clone_size: NA; v_call: TRBV30; j_call: TRBJ2-1; cdr3_aa: CAWLQHRSTLNYNEQFF
clone_size: once; v_call: TRBV29-1; j_call: TRBJ1-1; cdr3_aa: CSVAGTGGGFF
clone_size: NA; v_call: TRBV6-6; j_call: TRBJ1-1; cdr3_aa: CASSPDRSKAFF
clone_size: NA; v_call: TRBV9; j_call: TRBJ2-7; cdr3_aa: CASSVGQGSAYEQYF
clone_size: NA; v_call: TRBV7-3; j_call: TRBJ2-3; cdr3_aa: CASSLDPSAGGGQTDTQYF
clone_size: NA; v_call: TRBV4-1; j_call: TRBJ1-1; cdr3_aa: CASSRDRVNTEAFF
clone_size: NA; v_call: TRBV7-9; j_call: TRBJ2-4; cdr3_aa: CASSLEPGIQYF
clone_size: NA; v_call: TRBV6-6; j_call: TRBJ2-2; cdr3_aa: CASSYETSTGELFF
clone_size: once; v_call: TRBV19; j_call: TRBJ2-1; cdr3_aa: CASSTSGGRGLYEQFF
clone_size: NA; v_call: TRBV7-3; j_call: TRBJ1-1; cdr3_aa: CASSYGGLTEAFF
clone_size: NA; v_call: TRBV12-5; j_call: TRBJ2-7; cdr3_aa: CASGSWRQNYEQYF
clone_size: NA; v_call: TRBV5-1; j_call: TRBJ1-4; cdr3_aa: CASSWDSGEKLFF
clone_size: NA; v_call: TRBV7-6; j_call: TRBJ2-7; cdr3_aa: CASSLAGQKNRYEQYF
clone_size: once; v_call: TRBV10-3; j_call: TRBJ2-1; cdr3_aa: CAISDGDRGFFARNEQFF
clone_size: NA; v_call: TRBV6-5; j_call: TRBJ2-3; cdr3_aa: CASSYYRPGVGAGQYF